This T cell receptor beta chain was identified in a study of blood T cell repertoires in COVID-19. CDR1 SNHLY and CDR2 FYNNEI come from the germline V gene. This CDR3 spans 16 amino acids. V lost 2 bases and J lost 2, with 13 bases in between. Clones were read by immunoSEQ multiplex PCR, and TCRdb kept only the in-frame ones, dropping some. The sample consists of 250,000 to 350,000 clones, about nine tenths of them appearing once. This TCR was sampled from a woman between 50 and 59 years old who had been exposed to COVID-19. The V call is TRBV2, the J call TRBJ2-1, with D possibly matching TRBD1 (6 bases). Sequenced: PBMCs or T cells enriched from blood (not recorded which). CDR3 nucleotides: TGTGCCAGCAGTGAAAATGGGCAGGGGACCTACAATGAGCAGTTCTTC. Its translation is CASSENGQGTYNEQFF. Together with reference TRBV2 and TRBJ2-1, the CDR3 gives the full variable domain: EPEVTQTPSHQVTQMGQEVILRCVPISNHLYFYWYRQILGQKVEFLVSFYNNEISEKSEIFDDQFSVERPDGSNFTLKIRSTKLEDSAMYFCASSENGQGTYNEQFFGPGTRLTVL.